The clone carrying this T cell receptor (beta chain) was seen a few times. The data were taken from a study of T cell repertoires in cytomegalovirus infection. TCRdb called the reads again in MiXCR, with one record for every CDR3 protein. The sample carries about 260,000 distinct CDR3 sequences, roughly 13% recorded once. The length of the CDR3 is 13 residues. CDR1 and CDR2 from the germline V gene are KGHDR and SFDVKD. V lost 7 bases and J lost 6, with 14 bases in between. The chain recombines TRBV24-1 with TRBJ1-2, with TRBD1 as a possible D gene (5 bases). The TCR comes from a human donor in good health (CMV status not recorded). Some clones in this sample may be carry-over from other donors' samples. The material sequenced was PBMCs. CDR3 sequence reads: CATRRPGTDGYTF. The CDR3 DNA reads as TGTGCCACCAGGAGACCGGGGACCGATGGCTACACCTTC.